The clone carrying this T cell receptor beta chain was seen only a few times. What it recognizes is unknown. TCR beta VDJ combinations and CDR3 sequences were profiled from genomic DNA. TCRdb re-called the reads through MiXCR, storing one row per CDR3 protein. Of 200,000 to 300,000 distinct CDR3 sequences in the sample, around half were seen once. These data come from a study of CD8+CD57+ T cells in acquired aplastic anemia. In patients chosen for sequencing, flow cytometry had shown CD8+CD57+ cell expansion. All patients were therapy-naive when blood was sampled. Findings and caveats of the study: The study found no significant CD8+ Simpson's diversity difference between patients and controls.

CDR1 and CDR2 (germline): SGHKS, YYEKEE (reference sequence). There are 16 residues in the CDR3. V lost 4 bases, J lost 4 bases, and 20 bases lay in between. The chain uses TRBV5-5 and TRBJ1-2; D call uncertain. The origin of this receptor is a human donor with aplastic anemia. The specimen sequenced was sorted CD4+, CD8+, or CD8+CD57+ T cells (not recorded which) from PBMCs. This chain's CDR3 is CASSPGISGSVYGYTF. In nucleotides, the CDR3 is TGTGCCAGCAGCCCGGGCATCTCGGGATCGGTCTATGGCTACACCTTC.